The source of this T cell receptor beta chain is a study of CD8+ T cells in alopecia areata. The CDR3 has 13 amino acids. J lost 2 bases, V lost 6 bases, and 2 bases had no gene match. The germline CDR1 and CDR2 sequences are SQVTM and ANQGSEA. Whole-study results and caveats: Mice showed TCR sharing more clearly than patients did, possibly owing to HLA.

Reverse transcribed after extraction, RNA yielded cDNA as the sequencing template. Clones were read by immunoSEQ multiplex PCR, and TCRdb kept only the in-frame ones, dropping some. The sample shows about 140,000 clones, 40% to 55% of them seen only once. Obtained from alopecia areata patients were lesional scalp punch biopsies along with peripheral blood. As for this clone: Antigen unknown. At the DNA level, this CDR3 is encoded by other sequences in the same sample as well.

The TCR sequence derives from a human donor with alopecia areata. The chain joins TRBV29-1 to TRBJ1-3; 9 bases align to TRBD1. The specimen comprised CD4+ T cells sorted from blood, sampled at week 0. The CDR3 sequence: CSVHRGPGNTIYF. The CDR3 DNA follows: TGCAGCGTCCACAGGGGGCCTGGAAACACCATATATTTT.